There are many counts of the clone carrying this T cell receptor beta chain. Its antigen is not identified. The entry originates in a study of identical twins. General study points: Abundant cord blood beta clonotypes carried fewer insertions; memory repertoires showed none. Because invariant MAIT and iNKT cells could be present, zero-insertion analyses could be partly confounded.

This CDR3 has 14 amino acids. V shed 2 bases and J shed 0 bases, with 7 bases lying between them. CDR1 is SEHNR, CDR2 FQNEAQ, per germline (reference sequence). Each CDR3 protein gets one entry after TCRdb re-called the 5' RACE reads with MiXCR. The sample includes under 250,000 distinct CDR3 sequences, more than 6.5% of them seen just once. This same sample was also part of a study on yellow fever vaccine responses in identical twins. That work states: Reportedly, the T cell response mounted by twins to vaccine seemed partly convergent, partly personalized.

Specimen: memory (CD45RO+) T cells sorted from blood. This receptor was taken from a woman under 30 in good health. This chain links TRBV7-9 with TRBJ2-5; D is unclear. CDR3 coding DNA: TGTGCCAGCAGCTTATTTGCCGACCAAGAGACCCAGTACTTC. Amino acids: CASSLFADQETQYF. Full variable domain (rest looked up from reference TRBV7-9 and TRBJ2-5): DTGVSQNPRHKITKRGQNVTFRCDPISEHNRLYWYRQTLGQGPEFLTYFQNEAQLEKSRLLSDRFSAERPKGSFSTLEIQRTEQGDSAMYLCASSLFADQETQYFGPGTRLLVL.